This TCR beta chain was retrieved from a study of cytomegalovirus exposure and HLA in healthy donors. General study points: In a later analysis, DRB1 alleles had the most associated TCRs; HLA-C alleles the fewest.

The CDR3 spans 14 residues. Germline V gene data show CDR1 as MDHEN and CDR2 as SYDVKM. The V segment lost 9 bases and the J segment 7 bases; nucleotides outside the gene matches: 10. Primers: 60 Vbeta forward and 13 Jbeta reverse. The protocol was immunoSEQ multiplex PCR, while the TCRdb copy is restricted to in-frame clones and leaves out a portion. The sample comprises around 130,000 clones, more than 80% of which are singletons, and around 3% rests with the top ten. Of note for this clone: Its antigen is currently unknown.

This TCR was sampled from a male donor in good health and CMV-seronegative. The chain carries TRBV28 and TRBJ2-1; TRBD1 aligns across 9 bases. The sample taken for sequencing was PBMCs. CDR3 nucleotide sequence: TGTGCCAGTACAGGGACAGGGTTTTGGAATGAGCAGTTCTTC. It translates to CASTGTGFWNEQFF.